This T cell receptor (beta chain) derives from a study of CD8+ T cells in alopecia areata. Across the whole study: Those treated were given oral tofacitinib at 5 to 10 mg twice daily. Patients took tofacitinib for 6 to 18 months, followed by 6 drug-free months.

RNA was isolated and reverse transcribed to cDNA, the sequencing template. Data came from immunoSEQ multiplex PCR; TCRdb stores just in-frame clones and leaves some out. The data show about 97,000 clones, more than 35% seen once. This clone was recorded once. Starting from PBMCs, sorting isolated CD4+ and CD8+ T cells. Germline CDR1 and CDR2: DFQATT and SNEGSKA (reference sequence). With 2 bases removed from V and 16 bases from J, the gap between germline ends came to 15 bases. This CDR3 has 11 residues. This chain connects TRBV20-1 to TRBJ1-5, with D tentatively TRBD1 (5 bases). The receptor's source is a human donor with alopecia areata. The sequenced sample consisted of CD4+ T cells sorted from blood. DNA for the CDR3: TGCAGTGCTAGAACCGGGACGCAGCTACATTTT. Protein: CSARTGTQLHF.